This T cell receptor beta chain was identified during a study of identical twins. Per the germline V gene, CDR1 is MGHDK and CDR2 is SYGVNS. The CDR3 contains 22 residues. Trimming took 6 bases from V and 6 from J; bases not matched to a gene: 30. This clonotype has only a few counts. Unique molecular identifiers were present on the cDNA, and a universal primer site came from template switching. Using its own MiXCR run on the 5' RACE reads, TCRdb lists one record per CDR3 protein. The sample consists of about 330,000 distinct CDR3 sequences, 9% to 15% of them appearing once. This sample also belongs to another study, concerning yellow fever vaccine responses in identical twins.

Material: CD8+ T cells sorted from blood. The rearrangement joins TRBV25-1 to TRBJ2-7; 12 bases agree with TRBD1. This clonotype was sampled from a woman between 18 and 29 years old in good health. The CDR3 sequence: CASSHPYQVVDRDRGLLCEQYF. In nucleotides, the CDR3 is TGTGCCAGCAGCCACCCCTACCAGGTGGTTGACCGGGACAGGGGGCTTCTGTGCGAGCAGTACTTC.